This T cell receptor beta chain was identified during a study of cytomegalovirus exposure and HLA in healthy donors. Study-level points and caveats: Common viral pathogens seemed to be connected with several of the most significant clusters, according to a later analysis. In vitro, three CMV-associated chains proved specific for CMV antigens. Reports credit the classifier with highly specific, highly sensitive diagnosis of cytomegalovirus status.

Looked up from germline, CDR1 is MDHEN and CDR2 is SYDVKM. V gave up 5 bases and J gave up 0 bases, with 4 bases separating them. There are 12 residues in the CDR3. The study ran its PCR with 60 Vbeta and 13 Jbeta primers. This table comes from immunoSEQ multiplex PCR, and its TCRdb copy is limited to in-frame clones, with some not included. This sample carries 100,000 to 150,000 clones, roughly 77% of them seen once, and the ten largest clones take around 0.99%. This clone was detected only a few times. Its antigen is still unknown. This chain uses TRBV28 with TRBJ1-1; D call uncertain. The material sequenced was PBMCs. The clonotype comes from a woman aged 30 to 39 in good health and CMV-seronegative. The CDR3 spells CASSLLNTEAFF. The CDR3 nucleotides are TGTGCCAGCAGTCTCTTGAACACTGAAGCTTTCTTT.